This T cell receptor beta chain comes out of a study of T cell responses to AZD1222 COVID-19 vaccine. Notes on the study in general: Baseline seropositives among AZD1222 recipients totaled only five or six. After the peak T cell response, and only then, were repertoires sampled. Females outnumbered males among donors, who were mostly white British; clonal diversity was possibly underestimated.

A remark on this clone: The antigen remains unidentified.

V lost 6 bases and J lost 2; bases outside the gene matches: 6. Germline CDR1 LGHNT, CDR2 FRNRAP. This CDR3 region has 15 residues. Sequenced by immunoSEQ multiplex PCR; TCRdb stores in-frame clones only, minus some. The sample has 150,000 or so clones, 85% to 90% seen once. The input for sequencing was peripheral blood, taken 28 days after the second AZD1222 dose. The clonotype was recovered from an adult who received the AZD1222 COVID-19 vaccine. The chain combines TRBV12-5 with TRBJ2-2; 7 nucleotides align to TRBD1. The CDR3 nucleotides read TGTGCTAGTGGCCTGGACAGGTTCAACACCGGGGAGCTGTTTTTT. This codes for CASGLDRFNTGELFF.